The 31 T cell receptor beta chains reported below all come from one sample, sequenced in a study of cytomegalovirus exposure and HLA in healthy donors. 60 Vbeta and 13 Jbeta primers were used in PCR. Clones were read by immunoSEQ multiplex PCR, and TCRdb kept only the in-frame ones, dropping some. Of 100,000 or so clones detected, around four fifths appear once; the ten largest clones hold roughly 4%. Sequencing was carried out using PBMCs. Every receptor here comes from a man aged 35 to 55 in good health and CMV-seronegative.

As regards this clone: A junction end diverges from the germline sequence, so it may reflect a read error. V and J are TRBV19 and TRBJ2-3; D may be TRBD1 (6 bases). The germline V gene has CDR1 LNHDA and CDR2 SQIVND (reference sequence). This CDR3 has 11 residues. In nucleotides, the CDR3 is TGTGCCAGTACCCATGGTCGGGACACACATTTT. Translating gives CASTHGRDTHF.

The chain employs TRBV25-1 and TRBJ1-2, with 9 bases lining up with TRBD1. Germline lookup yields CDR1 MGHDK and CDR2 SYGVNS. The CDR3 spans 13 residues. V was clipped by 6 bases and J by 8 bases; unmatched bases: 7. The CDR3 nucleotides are TGTGCCAGCAGGCACAGGGGGCGGCACGGCTACACCTTC. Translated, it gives CASRHRGRHGYTF.

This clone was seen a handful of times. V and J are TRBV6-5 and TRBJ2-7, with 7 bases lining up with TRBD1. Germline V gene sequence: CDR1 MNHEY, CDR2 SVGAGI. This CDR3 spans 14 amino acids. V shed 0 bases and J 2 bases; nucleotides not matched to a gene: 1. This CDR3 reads CASSYSQGAYEQYV. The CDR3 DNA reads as TGTGCCAGCAGTTACTCGCAGGGGGCCTACGAGCAGTACGTC.

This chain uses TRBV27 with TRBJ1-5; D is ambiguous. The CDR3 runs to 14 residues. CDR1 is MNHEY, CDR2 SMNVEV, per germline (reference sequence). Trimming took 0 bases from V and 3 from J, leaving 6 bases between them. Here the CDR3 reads CASSLSGNNQPQHF. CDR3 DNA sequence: TGTGCCAGCAGTTTATCGGGCAACAATCAGCCCCAGCATTTT.

The CDR3 DNA sequence: TGTGCCAGCAGCTTAGAGACAGGGTCAAGCTACGAGCAGTACGTC. Its translation is CASSLETGSSYEQYV. The chain is built from TRBV7-2 and TRBJ2-7, with 7 bases fitting TRBD1. Germline assignment: CDR1 SGHTA and CDR2 FQGNSA. Trimming cost V 1 base and J 3 bases; bases outside gene matches: 6. There are 15 residues in the CDR3.

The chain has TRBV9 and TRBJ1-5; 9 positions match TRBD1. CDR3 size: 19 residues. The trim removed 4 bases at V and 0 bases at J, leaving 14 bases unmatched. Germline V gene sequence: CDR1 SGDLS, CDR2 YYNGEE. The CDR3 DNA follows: TGTGCCAGCAGCACAGGACAGGGGCCTCACCTATATAGCAATCAGCCCCAGCATTTT. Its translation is CASSTGQGPHLYSNQPQHF.

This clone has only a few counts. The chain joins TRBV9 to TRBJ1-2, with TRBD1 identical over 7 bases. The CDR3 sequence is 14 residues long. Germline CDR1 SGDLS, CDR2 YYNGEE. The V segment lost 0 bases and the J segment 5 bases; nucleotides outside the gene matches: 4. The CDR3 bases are TGTGCCAGCAGCGTAGTGCCAGGGGGGTATGGCTACACCTTC. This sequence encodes CASSVVPGGYGYTF.

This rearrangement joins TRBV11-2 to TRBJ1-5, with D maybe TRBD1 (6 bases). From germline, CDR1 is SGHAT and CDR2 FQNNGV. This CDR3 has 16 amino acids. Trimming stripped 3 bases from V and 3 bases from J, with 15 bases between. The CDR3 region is CASSLTDRAYNQPQHF. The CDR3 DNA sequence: TGTGCCAGCAGCTTGACGGACAGAGCCTACAATCAGCCCCAGCATTTT.

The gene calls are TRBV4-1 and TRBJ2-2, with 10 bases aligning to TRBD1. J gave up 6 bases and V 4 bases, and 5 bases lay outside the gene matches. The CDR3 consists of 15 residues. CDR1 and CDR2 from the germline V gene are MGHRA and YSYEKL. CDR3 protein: CASSLTGTGAGELFF. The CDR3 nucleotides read TGCGCCAGCAGCCTCACCGGGACAGGGGCCGGGGAGCTGTTTTTT.

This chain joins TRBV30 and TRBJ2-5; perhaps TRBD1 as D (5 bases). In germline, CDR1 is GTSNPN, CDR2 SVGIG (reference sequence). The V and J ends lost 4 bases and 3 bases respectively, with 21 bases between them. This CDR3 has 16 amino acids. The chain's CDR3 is CAWNGRRVGNKETQYF. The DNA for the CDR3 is TGTGCCTGGAACGGACGCAGGGTGGGGAACAAAGAGACCCAGTACTTC.

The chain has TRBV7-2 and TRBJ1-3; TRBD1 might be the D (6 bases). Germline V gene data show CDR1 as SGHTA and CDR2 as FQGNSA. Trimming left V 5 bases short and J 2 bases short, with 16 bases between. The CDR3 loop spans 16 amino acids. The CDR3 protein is CASSKRTGRAGNTIYF. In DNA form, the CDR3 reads TGTGCCAGCAGCAAGAGAACAGGGAGAGCTGGAAACACCATATATTTT.

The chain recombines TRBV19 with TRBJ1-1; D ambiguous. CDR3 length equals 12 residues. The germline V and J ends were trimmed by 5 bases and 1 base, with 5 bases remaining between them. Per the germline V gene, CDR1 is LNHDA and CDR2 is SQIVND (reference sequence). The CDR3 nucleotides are TGTGCCAGTAGTTATAGGAACACTGAAGCTTTCTTT. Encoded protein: CASSYRNTEAFF.

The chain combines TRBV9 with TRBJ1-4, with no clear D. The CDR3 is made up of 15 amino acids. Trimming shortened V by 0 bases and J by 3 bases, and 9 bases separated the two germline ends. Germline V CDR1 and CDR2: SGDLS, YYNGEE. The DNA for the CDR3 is TGTGCCAGCAGCGTAGGCGGGAGGGCTAATGAAAAACTGTTTTTT. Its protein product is CASSVGGRANEKLFF.

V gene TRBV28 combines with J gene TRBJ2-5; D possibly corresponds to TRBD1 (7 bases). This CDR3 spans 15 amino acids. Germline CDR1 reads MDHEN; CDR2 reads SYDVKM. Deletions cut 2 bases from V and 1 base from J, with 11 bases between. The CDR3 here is CASSLGGTAQETQYF. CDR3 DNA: TGTGCCAGCAGTTTAGGAGGGACAGCCCAAGAGACCCAGTACTTC.

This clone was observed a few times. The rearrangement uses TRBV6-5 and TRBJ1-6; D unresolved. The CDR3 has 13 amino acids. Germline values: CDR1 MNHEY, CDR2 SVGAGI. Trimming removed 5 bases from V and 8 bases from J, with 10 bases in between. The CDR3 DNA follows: TGTGCCAGCAGTGCCACAGCCGATTCACCCCTCCACTTT. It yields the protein CASSATADSPLHF.

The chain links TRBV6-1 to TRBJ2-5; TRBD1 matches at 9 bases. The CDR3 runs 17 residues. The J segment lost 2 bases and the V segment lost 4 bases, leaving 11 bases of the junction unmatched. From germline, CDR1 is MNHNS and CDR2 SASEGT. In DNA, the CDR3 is TGTGCCAGCAGTGGGAAATGGAACAGGGGGCAACAAGAGACCCAGTACTTC. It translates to CASSGKWNRGQQETQYF.

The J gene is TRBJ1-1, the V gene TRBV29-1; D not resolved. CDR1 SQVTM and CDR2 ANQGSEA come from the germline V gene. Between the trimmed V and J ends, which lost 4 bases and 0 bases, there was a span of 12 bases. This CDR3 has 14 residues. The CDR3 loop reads CSVAREAVNTEAFF. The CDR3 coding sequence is TGCAGCGTTGCGCGCGAGGCCGTGAACACTGAAGCTTTCTTT.

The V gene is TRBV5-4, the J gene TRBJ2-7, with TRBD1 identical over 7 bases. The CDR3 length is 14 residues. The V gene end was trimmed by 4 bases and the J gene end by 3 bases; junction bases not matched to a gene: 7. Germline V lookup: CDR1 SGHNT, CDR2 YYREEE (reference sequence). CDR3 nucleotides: TGTGCCAGCAGCCCCCGAGACAGGGTCTACGAGCAGTACTTC. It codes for CASSPRDRVYEQYF. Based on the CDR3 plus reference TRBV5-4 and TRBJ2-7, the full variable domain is ETGVTQSPTHLIKTRGQQVTLRCSSQSGHNTVSWYQQALGQGPQFIFQYYREEENGRGNFPPRFSGLQFPNYSSELNVNALELDDSALYLCASSPRDRVYEQYFGPGTRLTVT.

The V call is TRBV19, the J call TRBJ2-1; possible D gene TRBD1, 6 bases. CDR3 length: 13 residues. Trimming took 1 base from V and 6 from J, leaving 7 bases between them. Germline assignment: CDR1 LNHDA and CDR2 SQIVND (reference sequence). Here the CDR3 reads CASSIARGNEQFF. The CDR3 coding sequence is TGTGCCAGTAGTATAGCCAGGGGCAATGAGCAGTTCTTC.

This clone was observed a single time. CDR3 amino acids: CASSPPTGGDTEAFF. For the CDR3, the DNA is TGTGCCAGCAGCCCTCCGACTGGCGGGGACACTGAAGCTTTCTTT. This rearrangement joins TRBV7-3 to TRBJ1-1; the D is unclear. Germline V gene sequence: CDR1 SGHTA, CDR2 FQGTGA. The CDR3 loop spans 15 amino acids. The V gene lost 5 bases and the J gene lost 3 bases, with 16 bases spanning the gap.

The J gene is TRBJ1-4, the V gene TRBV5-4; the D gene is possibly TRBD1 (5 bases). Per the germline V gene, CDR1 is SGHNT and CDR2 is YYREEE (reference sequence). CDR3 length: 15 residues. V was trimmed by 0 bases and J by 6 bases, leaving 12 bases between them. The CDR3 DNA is TGTGCCAGCAGCTTGGGGTCAGGGTCTGATGAAAAACTGTTTTTT. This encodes CASSLGSGSDEKLFF. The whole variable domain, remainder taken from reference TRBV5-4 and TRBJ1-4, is ETGVTQSPTHLIKTRGQQVTLRCSSQSGHNTVSWYQQALGQGPQFIFQYYREEENGRGNFPPRFSGLQFPNYSSELNVNALELDDSALYLCASSLGSGSDEKLFFGSGTQLSVL.

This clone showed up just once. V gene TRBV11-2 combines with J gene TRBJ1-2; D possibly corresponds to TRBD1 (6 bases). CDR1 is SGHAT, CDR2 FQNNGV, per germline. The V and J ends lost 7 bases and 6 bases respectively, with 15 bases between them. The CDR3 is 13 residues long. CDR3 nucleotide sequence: TGTGCCAGCACCAAGGGGGAAGGGGATGGCTACACCTTC. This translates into CASTKGEGDGYTF.

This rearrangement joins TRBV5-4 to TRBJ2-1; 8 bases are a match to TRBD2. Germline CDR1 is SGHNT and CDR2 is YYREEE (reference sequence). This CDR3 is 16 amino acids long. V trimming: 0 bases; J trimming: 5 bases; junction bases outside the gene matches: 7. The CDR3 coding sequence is TGTGCCAGCAGCTTGGCCATAACTAGCGGAAACAATGAGCAGTTCTTC. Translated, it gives CASSLAITSGNNEQFF.

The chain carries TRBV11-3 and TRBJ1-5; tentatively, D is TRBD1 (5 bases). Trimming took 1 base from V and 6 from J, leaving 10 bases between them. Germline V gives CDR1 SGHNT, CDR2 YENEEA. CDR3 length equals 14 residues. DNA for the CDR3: TGTGCCAGCAGCTTAGGGGGCTGGGGTCAGCCCCAGCATTTT. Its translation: CASSLGGWGQPQHF.

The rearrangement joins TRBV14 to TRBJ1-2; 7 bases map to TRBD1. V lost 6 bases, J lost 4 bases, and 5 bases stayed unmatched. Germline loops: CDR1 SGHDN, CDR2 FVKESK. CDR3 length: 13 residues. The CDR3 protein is CASSSDRAYGYTF. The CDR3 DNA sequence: TGTGCCAGCAGTTCCGACAGGGCCTATGGCTACACCTTC.

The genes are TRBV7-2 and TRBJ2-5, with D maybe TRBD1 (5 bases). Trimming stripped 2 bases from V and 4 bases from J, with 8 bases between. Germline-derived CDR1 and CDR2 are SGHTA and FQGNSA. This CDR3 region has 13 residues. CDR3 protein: CASSLQGRETQYF. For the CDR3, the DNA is TGTGCCAGCAGCTTACAGGGAAGAGAGACCCAGTACTTC.

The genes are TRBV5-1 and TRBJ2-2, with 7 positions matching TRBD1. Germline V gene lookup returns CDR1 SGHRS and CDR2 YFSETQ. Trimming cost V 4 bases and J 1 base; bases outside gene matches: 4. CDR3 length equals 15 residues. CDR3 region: CASSIRTGNTGELFF. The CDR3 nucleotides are TGCGCCAGCAGCATCCGGACAGGGAACACCGGGGAGCTGTTTTTT.

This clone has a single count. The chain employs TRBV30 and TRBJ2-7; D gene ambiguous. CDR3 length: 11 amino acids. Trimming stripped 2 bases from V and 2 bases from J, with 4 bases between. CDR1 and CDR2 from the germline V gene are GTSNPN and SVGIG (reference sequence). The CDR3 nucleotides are TGTGCCTGGAGTAGAGCCTACGAGCAGTACTTC. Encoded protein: CAWSRAYEQYF. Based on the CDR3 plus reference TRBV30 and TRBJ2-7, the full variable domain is SQTIHQWPATLVQPVGSPLSLECTVEGTSNPNLYWYRQAAGRGLQLLFYSVGIGQISSEVPQNLSASRPQDRQFILSSKKLLLSDSGFYLCAWSRAYEQYFGPGTRLTVT.

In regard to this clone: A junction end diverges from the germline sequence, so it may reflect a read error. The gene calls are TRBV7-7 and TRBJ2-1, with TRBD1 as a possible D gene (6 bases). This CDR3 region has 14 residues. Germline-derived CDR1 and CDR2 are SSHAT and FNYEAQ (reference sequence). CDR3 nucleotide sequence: TGTGCTAGCAGCTTACAGGGCCCGTACAATGAGCAGTTCTTC. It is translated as CASSLQGPYNEQFF. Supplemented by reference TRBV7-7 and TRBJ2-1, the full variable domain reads GAGVSQSPRYKVTKRGQDVTLRCDPISSHATLYWYQQALGQGPEFLTYFNYEAQPDKSGLPSDRFSAERPEGSISTLTIQRTEQRDSAMYRCASSLQGPYNEQFFGPGTRLTVL.

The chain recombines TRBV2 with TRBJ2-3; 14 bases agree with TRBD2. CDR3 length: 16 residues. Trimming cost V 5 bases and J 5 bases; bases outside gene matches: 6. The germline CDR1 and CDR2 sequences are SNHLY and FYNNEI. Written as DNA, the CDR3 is TGTGCCAGCAGTCTCGGACTAGCGGGGGGCTTAGATACGCAGTATTTT. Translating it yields CASSLGLAGGLDTQYF. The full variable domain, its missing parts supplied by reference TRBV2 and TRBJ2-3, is EPEVTQTPSHQVTQMGQEVILRCVPISNHLYFYWYRQILGQKVEFLVSFYNNEISEKSEIFDDQFSVERPDGSNFTLKIRSTKLEDSAMYFCASSLGLAGGLDTQYFGPGTRLTVL.

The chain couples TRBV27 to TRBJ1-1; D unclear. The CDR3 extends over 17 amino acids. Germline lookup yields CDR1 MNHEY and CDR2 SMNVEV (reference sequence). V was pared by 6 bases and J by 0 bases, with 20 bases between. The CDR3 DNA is TGTGCCAGCAGCCCCTTGAGGGCCTTTTACTTGAACACTGAAGCTTTCTTT. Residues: CASSPLRAFYLNTEAFF.